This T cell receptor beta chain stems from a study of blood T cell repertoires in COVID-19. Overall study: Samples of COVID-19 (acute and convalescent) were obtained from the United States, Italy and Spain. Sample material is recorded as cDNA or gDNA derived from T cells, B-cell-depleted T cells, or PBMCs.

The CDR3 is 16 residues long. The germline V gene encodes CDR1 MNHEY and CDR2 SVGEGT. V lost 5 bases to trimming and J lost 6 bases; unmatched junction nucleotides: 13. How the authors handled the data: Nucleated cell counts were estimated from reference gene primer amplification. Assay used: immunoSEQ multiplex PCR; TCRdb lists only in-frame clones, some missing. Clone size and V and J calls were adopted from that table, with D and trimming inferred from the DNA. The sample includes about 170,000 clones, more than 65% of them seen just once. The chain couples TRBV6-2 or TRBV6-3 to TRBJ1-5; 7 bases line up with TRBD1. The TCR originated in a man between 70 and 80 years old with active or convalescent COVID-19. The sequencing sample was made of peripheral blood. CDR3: CASSPPGGPRGQPQHF. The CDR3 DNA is TGTGCCAGCAGTCCCCCAGGGGGACCGCGGGGTCAGCCCCAGCATTTT.